Reported below is one T cell receptor (beta chain). Its antigen remains unidentified. This entry belongs to a study of response to subunit inactivated influenza vaccine. Study observations and caveats: Researchers suggested that each seasonal influenza vaccination recruits few new T cells.

TCRdb ran MiXCR on the RT-PCR reads and lists one entry per CDR3 protein. This sample carries hundreds of thousands of distinct CDR3 sequences, about 25% of them seen once, and the ten largest clones take less than 2.5%. The CDR3 is 15 residues long. V lost 1 base and J 7 bases, leaving 14 bases between the germline ends. This sample comprised CD4+ T cells sorted from PBMCs, obtained about 5 days after vaccination. The TCR comes from a man aged 50-59 years who received an inactivated influenza vaccine. The chain recombines TRBV12-3 or TRBV12-4 with TRBJ2-1, with a tentative D call TRBD2 (5 bases). For the CDR3, the DNA is TGTGCCAGCAGTTTAGTTGCCCTACGGGGAAATGAGCAGTTCTTC. Amino acid sequence: CASSLVALRGNEQFF.